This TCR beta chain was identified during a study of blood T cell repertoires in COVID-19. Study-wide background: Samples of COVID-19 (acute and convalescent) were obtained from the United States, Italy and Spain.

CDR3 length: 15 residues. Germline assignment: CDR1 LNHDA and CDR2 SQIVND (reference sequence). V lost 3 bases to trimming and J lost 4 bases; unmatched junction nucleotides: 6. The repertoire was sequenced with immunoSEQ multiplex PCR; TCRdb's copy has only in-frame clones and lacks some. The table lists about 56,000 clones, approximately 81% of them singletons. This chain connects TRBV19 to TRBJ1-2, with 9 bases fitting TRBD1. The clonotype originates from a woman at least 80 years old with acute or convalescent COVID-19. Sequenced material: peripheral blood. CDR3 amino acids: CASSITGQGPYGYTF. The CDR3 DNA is TGTGCCAGTAGTATTACGGGACAGGGACCCTATGGCTACACCTTC.